Detailed here is one T cell receptor (beta chain). This clonotype was seen once. Its recognized antigen is unknown. No per-base quality is available; no much larger clone lies one base away. On its own, one read is weak support. RNA was extracted using the RNeasy kit, and about 0.45 to 1 ug of the RNA was reverse transcribed with random hexamers. The immunoSEQ multiplex PCR assay, which covers 54 Vbeta and 13 Jbeta segments, was used to amplify TCR beta CDR3 regions. Bias from PCR amplification was corrected by using a synthetic template baseline for primer optimization and for computational correction. Regarding the original processing steps: Reads were annotated to V, D and J genes per IMGT and analyzed with immunoSEQ Analyzer, keeping only productive sequences. Clonality was computed as one minus Shannon entropy normalized by log2 of the number of productive unique sequences. Public and private clones were assessed among the 100 most prevalent clones of each patient and control. A clone was defined as Susac-specific if it was absent from the healthy and MS cohorts, from over 1,000 published viral clones and from other ImmuneACCESS disease sequences. TCRdb redid the processing of the public reads, applying fastp at Q25 and MiXCR, and retained in-frame beta chains. Each CDR3 protein appears once, grouped with its most common genes and DNA. It is TCRdb's table, rather than the study itself, that gives the V and J calls and clone size. This sample has some 300,000 distinct CDR3 sequences in its table, and about 91% of those were observed once. The ten largest clones represent roughly 0.17% of the sample.

This sample stems from a study of CD8 T cells in Susac syndrome (dated by TCRdb to between 2018 and 2020). With respect to the entire study: The study used repertoire sequencing to test whether antigen drove CD8+ T cell activation and differentiation in Susac syndrome. CD8+ T cell repertoire clonality was compared between more than 9 healthy donors, roughly 14 Susac syndrome patients and 15 or so multiple sclerosis patients. The investigation overall reported the following: The study acknowledged that relatively few individuals were included in the TCR sequencing and HLA analysis.

Peripheral blood CD8+ and CD4+ T cells from healthy donors, Susac syndrome patients and multiple sclerosis patients were profiled using high-throughput TCR beta sequencing. The multiple sclerosis controls were treatment-naive patients whose relapsing-remitting disease, either stable or active, fulfilled the revised McDonald criteria. Bulk CD8+ and CD4+ T cells were purified by magnetic negative isolation, whereas CD8+ TEMRA cells were enriched by FACS. Blood was collected in EDTA tubes and processed within 24 hours, with PBMCs isolated through density gradient centrifugation. PBMCs intended for TCR sequencing were frozen in liquid nitrogen and were later thawed in a 37 degrees C water bath. Purity of sorted or isolated CD4+, CD8+ and CD8+ TEMRA cells was at least 90%. The CDR3 goes from the cysteine to the phenylalanine over 16 residues. Solely the CDR3 DNA is kept, with 48 bases framed from the first base. From the germline V gene, CDR1 is MNHNS and CDR2 is SASEGT. The V end gives up 4 bases and the J end 0 bases, leaving 6 bases in the junction not matched to a gene.

Rearrangement joined TRBV6-1 to TRBJ2-5; TRBD1 matches 9 bases in the middle. The receptor comes from a human donor with multiple sclerosis. The sequencing input was CD8+ T cells from PBMCs. The DNA sequence is given as TGTGCCAGCAGTGGGGTGGGACAGGGTAACCAAGAGACCCAGTACTTC. This encodes CASSGVGQGNQETQYF.